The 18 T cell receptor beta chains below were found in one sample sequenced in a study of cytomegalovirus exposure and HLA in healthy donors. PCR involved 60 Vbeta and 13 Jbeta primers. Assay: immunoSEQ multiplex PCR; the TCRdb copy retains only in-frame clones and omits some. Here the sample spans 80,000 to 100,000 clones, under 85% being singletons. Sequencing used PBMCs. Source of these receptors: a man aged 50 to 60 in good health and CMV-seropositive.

CDR3 in amino acids: CASSEVGGGYYEQYF. The CDR3 DNA follows: TGTGCCAGCAGTGAAGTAGGCGGGGGCTACTACGAGCAGTACTTC. The chain is built from TRBV6-1 and TRBJ2-7; D is perhaps TRBD2 (7 bases). The CDR3 has 15 amino acids. The V end was cut by 1 base, the J end by 3 bases, with 13 bases between. Germline-derived CDR1 and CDR2 are MNHNS and SASEGT.

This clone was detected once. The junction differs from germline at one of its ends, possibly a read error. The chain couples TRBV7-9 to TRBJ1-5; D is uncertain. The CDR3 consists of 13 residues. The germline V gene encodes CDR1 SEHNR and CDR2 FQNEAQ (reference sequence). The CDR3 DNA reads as TGTGCCAGCAGCAAAGAGGCCCCTCAGCCCCAGAATTTT. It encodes CASSKEAPQPQNF.

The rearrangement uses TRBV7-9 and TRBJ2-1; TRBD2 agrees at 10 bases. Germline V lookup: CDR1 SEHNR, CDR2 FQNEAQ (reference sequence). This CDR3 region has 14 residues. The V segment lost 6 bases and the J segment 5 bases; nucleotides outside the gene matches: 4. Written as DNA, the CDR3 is TGTGCCAGCAGGGCTAGCGGGAGACACAATGAGCAGTTCTTC. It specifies CASRASGRHNEQFF.

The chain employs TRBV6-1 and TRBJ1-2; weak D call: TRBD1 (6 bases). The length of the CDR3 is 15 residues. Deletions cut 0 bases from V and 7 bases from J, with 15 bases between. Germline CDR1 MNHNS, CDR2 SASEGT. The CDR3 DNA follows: TGTGCCAGCAGTGAAGCCCCGACAGGAGCTGGTGGCTACACCTTC. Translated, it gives CASSEAPTGAGGYTF.

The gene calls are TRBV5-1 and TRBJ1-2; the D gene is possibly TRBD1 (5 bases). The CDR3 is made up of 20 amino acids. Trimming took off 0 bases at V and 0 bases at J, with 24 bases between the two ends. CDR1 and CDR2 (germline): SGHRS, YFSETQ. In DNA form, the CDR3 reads TGCGCCAGCAGCTTGGGACAGTTAAGCGCACCCGAGAGCGCTAACTATGGCTACACCTTC. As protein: CASSLGQLSAPESANYGYTF.

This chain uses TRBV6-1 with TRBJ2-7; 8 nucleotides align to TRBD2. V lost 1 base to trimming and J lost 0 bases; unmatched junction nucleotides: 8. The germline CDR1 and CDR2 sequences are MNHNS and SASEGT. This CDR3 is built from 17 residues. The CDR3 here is CASSEVLYAGGSYEQYF. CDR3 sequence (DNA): TGTGCCAGCAGTGAAGTTCTCTATGCGGGGGGCTCCTACGAGCAGTACTTC.

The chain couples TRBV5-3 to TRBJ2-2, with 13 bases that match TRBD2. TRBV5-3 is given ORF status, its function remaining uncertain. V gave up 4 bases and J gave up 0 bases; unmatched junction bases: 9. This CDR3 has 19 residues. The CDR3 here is CARSPLGTSGTANTGELFF. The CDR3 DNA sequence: TGTGCCAGAAGCCCTCTGGGGACTAGCGGGACCGCGAACACCGGGGAGCTGTTTTTT.

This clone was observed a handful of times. CDR3 DNA: TGTGCCAGCAGTTTAAGTAGCGGGGAGACCACAGATACGCAGTATTTT. Translation gives CASSLSSGETTDTQYF. The V gene is TRBV28, the J gene TRBJ2-3, with 8 bases that match TRBD2. The V gene's germline CDR1 is MDHEN and CDR2 SYDVKM. The CDR3 is 16 residues long. The J segment lost 2 bases and the V segment lost 2 bases, leaving 6 bases of the junction unmatched.

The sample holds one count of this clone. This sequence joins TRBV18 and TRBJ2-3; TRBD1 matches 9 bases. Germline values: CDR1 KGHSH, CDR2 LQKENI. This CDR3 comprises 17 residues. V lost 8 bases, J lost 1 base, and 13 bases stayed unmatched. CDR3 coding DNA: TGTGCCAGCACCTCGGGACAGGGTCGGGGCGGCACAGATACGCAGTATTTT. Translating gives CASTSGQGRGGTDTQYF.

The CDR3 nucleotides are TGTGCCAGCACTCCGGGGGCGGGGGGGCGAGAGCAGTACTTC. This sequence encodes CASTPGAGGREQYF. The V call is TRBV11-2, the J call TRBJ2-7; 9 nucleotides align to TRBD2. Trimming removed 7 bases from V and 7 bases from J; junction bases left unmatched: 11. The CDR3 sequence is 14 residues long. Germline-derived CDR1 and CDR2 are SGHAT and FQNNGV.

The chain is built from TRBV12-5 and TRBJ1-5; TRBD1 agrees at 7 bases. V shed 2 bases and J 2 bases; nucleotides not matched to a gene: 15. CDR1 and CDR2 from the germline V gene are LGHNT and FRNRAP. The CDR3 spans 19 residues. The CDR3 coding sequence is TGTGCTAGTGGTTTGCTGTCACAGGGGCTAAATAGCGGCAATCAGCCCCAGCATTTT. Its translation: CASGLLSQGLNSGNQPQHF.

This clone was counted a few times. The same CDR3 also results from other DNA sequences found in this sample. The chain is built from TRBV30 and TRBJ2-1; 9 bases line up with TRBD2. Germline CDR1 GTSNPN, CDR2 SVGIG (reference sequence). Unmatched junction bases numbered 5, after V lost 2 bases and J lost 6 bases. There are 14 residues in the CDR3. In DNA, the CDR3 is TGTGCCTGGAGTCCGGGACTAGCAACCAATGAGCAGTTCTTC. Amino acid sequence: CAWSPGLATNEQFF.

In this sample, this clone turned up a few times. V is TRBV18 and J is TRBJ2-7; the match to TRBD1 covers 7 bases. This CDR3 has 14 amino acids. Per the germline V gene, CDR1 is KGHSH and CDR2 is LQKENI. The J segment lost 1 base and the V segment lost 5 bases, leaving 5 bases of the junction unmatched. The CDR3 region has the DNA TGTGCCAGCTCAAAAGGACAGGATTCCTACGAGCAGTACTTC. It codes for CASSKGQDSYEQYF. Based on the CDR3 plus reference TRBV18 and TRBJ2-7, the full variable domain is NAGVMQNPRHLVRRRGQEARLRCSPMKGHSHVYWYRQLPEEGLKFMVYLQKENIIDESGMPKERFSAEFPKEGPSILRIQQVVRGDSAAYFCASSKGQDSYEQYFGPGTRLTVT.

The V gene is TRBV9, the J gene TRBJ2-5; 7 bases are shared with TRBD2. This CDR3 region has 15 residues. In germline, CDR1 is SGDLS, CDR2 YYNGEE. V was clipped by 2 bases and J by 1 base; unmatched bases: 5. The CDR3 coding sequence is TGTGCCAGCAGCGTTTCGGGCGGGGGCCAAGAGACCCAGTACTTC. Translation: CASSVSGGGQETQYF.

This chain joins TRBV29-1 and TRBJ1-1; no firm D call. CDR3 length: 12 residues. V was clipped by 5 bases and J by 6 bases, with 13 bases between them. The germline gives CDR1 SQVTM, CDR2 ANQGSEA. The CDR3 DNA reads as TGCAGCGTTAAATACTCTAACCCTGAAGCTTTCTTT. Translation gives CSVKYSNPEAFF.

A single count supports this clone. CDR3 amino acids: CASSFPQGEVAFF. CDR3 in DNA: TGTGCCAGCAGCTTCCCCCAGGGGGAGGTAGCTTTCTTT. The chain recombines TRBV7-9 with TRBJ1-1; TRBD1 aligns across 7 bases. The CDR3 runs 13 residues. J gave up 10 bases and V 3 bases, and 8 bases lay outside the gene matches. The germline gives CDR1 SEHNR, CDR2 FQNEAQ (reference sequence).

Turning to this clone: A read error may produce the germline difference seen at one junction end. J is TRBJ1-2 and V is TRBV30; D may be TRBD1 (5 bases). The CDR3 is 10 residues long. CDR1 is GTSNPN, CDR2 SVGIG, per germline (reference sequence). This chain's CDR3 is CAGGGYGYPF. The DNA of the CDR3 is TGTGCCGGGGGGGGGTATGGCTACCCCTTC.

CDR3 nucleotides: TGTGCCAGCATCAGTAATGAAAAACTGTTTTTT. This codes for CASISNEKLFF. The J gene is TRBJ1-4, the V gene TRBV28; D gene ambiguous. Trimming pared 7 bases from V and 4 bases from J, leaving 4 bases between. Looked up from germline, CDR1 is MDHEN and CDR2 is SYDVKM. The CDR3 sequence is 11 residues long.